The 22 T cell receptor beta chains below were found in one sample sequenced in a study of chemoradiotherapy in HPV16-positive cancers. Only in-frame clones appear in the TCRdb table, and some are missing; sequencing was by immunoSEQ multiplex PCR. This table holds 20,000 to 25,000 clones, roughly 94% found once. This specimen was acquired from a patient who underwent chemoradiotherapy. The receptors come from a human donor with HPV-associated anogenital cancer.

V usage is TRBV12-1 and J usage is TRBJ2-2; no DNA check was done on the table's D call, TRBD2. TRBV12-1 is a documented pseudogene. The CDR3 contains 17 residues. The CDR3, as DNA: TGTGCCAGCAGCTTTGGGGGGGAAAAGGGAGGCACCGGGGAGCTGTTTTTT. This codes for CASSFGGEKGGTGELFF.

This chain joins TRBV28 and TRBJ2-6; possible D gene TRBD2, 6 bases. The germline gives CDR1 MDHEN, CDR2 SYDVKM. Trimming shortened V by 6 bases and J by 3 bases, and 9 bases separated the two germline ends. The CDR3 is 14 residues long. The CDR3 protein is CASRAGGGANVLTF. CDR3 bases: TGTGCCAGCAGGGCCGGGGGTGGGGCCAACGTCCTGACTTTC.

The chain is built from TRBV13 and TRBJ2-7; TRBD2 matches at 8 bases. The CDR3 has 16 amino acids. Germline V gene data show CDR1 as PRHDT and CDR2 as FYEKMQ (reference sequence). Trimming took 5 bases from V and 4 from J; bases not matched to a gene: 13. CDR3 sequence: CASSPRGLGGRYEQYF. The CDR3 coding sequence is TGTGCCAGCAGCCCCCGCGGTCTGGGCGGGAGGTACGAGCAGTACTTC.

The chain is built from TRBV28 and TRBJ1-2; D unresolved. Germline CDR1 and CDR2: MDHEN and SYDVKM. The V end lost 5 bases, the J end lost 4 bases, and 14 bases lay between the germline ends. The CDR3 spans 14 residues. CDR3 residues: CASSVKQRSYGYTF. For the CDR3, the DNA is TGTGCCAGCAGTGTAAAACAGAGGAGCTATGGCTACACCTTC.

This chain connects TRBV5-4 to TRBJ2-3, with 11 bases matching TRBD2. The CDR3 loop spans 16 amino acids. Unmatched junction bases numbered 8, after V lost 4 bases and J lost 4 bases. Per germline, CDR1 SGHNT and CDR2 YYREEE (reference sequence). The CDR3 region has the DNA TGTGCCAGCAGCATACGACTAGCGGGGACGGCAGATACGCAGTATTTT. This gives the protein CASSIRLAGTADTQYF.

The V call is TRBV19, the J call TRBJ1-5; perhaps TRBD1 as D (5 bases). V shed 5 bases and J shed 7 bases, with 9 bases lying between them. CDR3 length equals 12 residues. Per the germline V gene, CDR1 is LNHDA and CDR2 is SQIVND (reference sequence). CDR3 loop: CASSDSLQPQHF. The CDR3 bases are TGTGCCAGTAGTGACAGCTTACAGCCCCAGCATTTT.

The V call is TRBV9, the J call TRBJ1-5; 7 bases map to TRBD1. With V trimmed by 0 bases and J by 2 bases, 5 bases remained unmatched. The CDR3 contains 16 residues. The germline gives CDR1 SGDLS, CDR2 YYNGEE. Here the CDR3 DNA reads TGTGCCAGCAGCGTAGGGGTGGGGACAGGCAATCAGCCCCAGCATTTT. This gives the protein CASSVGVGTGNQPQHF. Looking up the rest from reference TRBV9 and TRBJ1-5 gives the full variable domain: DSGVTQTPKHLITATGQRVTLRCSPRSGDLSVYWYQQSLDQGLQFLIQYYNGEERAKGNILERFSAQQFPDLHSELNLSSLELGDSALYFCASSVGVGTGNQPQHFGDGTRLSIL.

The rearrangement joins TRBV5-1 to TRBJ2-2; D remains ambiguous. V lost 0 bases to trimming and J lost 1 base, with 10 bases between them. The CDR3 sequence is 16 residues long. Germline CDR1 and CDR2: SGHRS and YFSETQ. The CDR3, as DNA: TGCGCCAGCAGCTTGGATAGTTACGGGAACACCGGGGAGCTGTTTTTT. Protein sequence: CASSLDSYGNTGELFF.

CDR3 coding DNA: TGTGCCAGCTCACGTCAGGGGGCCGGCTATAATTCACCCCTCCACTTT. This codes for CASSRQGAGYNSPLHF. This chain links TRBV18 with TRBJ1-6; 8 nucleotides agree with TRBD1. The germline V gene encodes CDR1 KGHSH and CDR2 LQKENI. V was clipped by 4 bases and J by 3 bases; unmatched bases: 5. This CDR3 is built from 16 residues.

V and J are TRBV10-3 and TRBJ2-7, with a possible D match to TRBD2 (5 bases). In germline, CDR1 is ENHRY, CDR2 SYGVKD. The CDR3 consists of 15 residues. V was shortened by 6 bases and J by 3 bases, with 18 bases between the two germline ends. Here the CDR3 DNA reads TGTGCCATCAGGGGCGGTCCAGGAGGTAACTACGAGCAGTACTTC. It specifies CAIRGGPGGNYEQYF.

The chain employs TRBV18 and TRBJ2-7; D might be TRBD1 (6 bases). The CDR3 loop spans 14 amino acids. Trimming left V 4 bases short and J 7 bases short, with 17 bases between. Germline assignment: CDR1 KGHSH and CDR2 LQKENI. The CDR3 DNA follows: TGTGCCAGCTCACTAGGGGACACCCTTCAAGAGCAGTACTTC. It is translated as CASSLGDTLQEQYF.

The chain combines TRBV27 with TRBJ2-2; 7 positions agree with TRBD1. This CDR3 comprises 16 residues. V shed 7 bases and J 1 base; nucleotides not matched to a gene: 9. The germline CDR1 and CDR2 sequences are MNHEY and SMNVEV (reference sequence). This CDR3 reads CASMQPGTVNTGELFF. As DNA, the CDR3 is TGTGCCAGCATGCAGCCCGGGACAGTGAACACCGGGGAGCTGTTTTTT.

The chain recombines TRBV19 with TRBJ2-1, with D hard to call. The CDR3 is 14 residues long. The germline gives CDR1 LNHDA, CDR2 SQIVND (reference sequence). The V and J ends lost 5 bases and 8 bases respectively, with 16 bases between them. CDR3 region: CASSAAYSRDEQFF. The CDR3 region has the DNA TGTGCCAGTAGTGCAGCATACTCTAGGGATGAGCAGTTCTTC.

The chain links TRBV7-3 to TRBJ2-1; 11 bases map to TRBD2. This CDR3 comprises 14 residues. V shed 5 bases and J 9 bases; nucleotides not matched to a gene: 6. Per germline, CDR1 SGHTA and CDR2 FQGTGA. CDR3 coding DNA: TGTGCCAGCAGCCCTGGGACTAGCGGTGGTGAGCAGTTCTTC. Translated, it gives CASSPGTSGGEQFF. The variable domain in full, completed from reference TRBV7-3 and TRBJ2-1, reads GAGVSQTPSNKVTEKGKYVELRCDPISGHTALYWYRQSLGQGPEFLIYFQGTGAADDSGLPNDRFFAVRPEGSVSTLKIQRTERGDSAVYLCASSPGTSGGEQFFGPGTRLTVL.

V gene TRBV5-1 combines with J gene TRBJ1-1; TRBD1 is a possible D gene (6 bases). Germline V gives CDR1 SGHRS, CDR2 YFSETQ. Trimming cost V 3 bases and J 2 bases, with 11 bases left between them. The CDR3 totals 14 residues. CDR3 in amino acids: CASSYWTENTEAFF. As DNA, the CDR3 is TGCGCCAGCAGCTATTGGACAGAAAACACTGAAGCTTTCTTT.

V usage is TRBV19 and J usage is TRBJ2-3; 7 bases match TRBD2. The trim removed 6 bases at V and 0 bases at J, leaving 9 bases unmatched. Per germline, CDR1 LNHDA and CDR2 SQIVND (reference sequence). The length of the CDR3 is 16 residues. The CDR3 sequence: CASSPIAGLSTDTQYF. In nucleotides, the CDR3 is TGTGCCAGTAGCCCTATAGCGGGCCTCAGCACAGATACGCAGTATTTT.

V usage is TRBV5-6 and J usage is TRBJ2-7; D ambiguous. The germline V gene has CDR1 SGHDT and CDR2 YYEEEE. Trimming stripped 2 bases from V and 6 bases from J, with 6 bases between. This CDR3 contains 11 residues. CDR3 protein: CASSLGPEQYF. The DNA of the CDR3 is TGTGCCAGCAGCTTAGGGCCCGAGCAGTACTTC.

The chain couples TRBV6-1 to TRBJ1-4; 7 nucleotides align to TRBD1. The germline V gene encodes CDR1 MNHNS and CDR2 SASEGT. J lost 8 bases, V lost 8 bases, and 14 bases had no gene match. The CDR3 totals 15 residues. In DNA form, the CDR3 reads TGTGCCAGCCAGCCCCCACACAGGGGAGGAGAAAAACTGTTTTTT. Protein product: CASQPPHRGGEKLFF.

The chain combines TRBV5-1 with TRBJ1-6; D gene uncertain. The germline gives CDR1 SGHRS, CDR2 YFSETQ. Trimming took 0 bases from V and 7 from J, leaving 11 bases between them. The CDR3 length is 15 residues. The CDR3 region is CASSLVGEGNSPLHF. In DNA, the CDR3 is TGCGCCAGCAGCTTGGTCGGGGAGGGAAATTCACCCCTCCACTTT.

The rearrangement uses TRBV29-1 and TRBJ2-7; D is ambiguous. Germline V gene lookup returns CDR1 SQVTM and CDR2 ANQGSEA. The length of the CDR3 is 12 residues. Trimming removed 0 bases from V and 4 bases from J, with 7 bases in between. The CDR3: CSVEDLGYEQYF. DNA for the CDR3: TGCAGCGTTGAAGATCTGGGGTACGAGCAGTACTTC.

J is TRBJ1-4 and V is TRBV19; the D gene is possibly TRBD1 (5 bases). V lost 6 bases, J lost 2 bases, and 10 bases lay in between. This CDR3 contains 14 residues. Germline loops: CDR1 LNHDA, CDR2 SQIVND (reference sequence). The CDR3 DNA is TGTGCCAGTAGGAGGGGTTCGACTAATGAAAAACTGTTTTTT. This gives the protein CASRRGSTNEKLFF. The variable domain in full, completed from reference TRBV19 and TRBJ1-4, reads DGGITQSPKYLFRKEGQNVTLSCEQNLNHDAMYWYRQDPGQGLRLIYYSQIVNDFQKGDIAEGYSVSREKKESFPLTVTSAQKNPTAFYLCASRRGSTNEKLFFGSGTQLSVL.

CDR3 protein: CARSPGQGNANYGYTF. CDR3 bases: TGTGCCAGAAGCCCGGGACAGGGGAACGCTAACTATGGCTACACCTTC. The rearrangement joins TRBV5-3 to TRBJ1-2; 10 nucleotides match TRBD1. TRBV5-3 falls under the ORF class, with uncertain function. V dropped 4 bases and J dropped 0; count of bases not matched to a gene: 6. The CDR3 runs to 16 residues.